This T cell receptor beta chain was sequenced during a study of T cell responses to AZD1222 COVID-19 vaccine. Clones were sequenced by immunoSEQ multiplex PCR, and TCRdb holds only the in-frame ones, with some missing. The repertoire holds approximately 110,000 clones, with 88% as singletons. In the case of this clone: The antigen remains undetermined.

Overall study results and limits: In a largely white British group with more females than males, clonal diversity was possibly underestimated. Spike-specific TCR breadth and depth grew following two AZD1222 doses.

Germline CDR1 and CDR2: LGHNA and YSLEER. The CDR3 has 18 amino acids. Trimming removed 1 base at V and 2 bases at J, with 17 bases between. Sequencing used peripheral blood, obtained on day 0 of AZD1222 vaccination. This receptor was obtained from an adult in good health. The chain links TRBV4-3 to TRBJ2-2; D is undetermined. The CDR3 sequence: CASSQAPLERINTGELFF. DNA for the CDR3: TGCGCCAGCAGCCAAGCGCCACTCGAGCGAATTAACACCGGGGAGCTGTTTTTT.